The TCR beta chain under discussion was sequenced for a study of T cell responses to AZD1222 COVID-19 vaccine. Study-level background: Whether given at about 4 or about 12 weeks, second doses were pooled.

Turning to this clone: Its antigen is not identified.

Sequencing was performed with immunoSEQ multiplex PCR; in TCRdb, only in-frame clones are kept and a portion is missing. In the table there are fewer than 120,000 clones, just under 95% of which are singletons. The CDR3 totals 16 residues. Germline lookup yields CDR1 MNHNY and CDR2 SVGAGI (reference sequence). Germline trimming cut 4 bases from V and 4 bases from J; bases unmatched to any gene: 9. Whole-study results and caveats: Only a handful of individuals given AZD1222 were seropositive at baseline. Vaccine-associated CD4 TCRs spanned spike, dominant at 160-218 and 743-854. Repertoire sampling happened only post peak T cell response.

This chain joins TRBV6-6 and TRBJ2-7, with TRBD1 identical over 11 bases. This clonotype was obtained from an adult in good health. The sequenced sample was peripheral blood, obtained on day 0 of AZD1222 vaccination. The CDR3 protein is CASSSQGTGGRYEQYF. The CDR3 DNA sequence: TGTGCCAGCAGTTCACAGGGGACAGGGGGTAGGTACGAGCAGTACTTC.